A single T cell receptor (beta chain) is shown here with its context. The V end was cut by 7 bases, the J end by 9 bases, with 8 bases between. There are 10 residues in the CDR3. The library targeted TCRbeta and was prepared with unique molecular identifiers. Each CDR3 protein gets one entry after TCRdb re-called the PCR reads with MiXCR. Among hundreds of thousands of distinct CDR3 sequences listed, approximately 29% were seen once. This sample is part of a study of T-cell reconstitution after alpha-beta-depleted transplantation in children. This specimen consisted of PBMCs from the stem cell graft donor, obtained from the stem cell graft. The receptor was derived from a human donor who donated a stem cell graft to a child with aplastic anemia. The V gene is TRBV12-3 or TRBV12-4, the J gene TRBJ2-3; unclear D gene. The DNA of the CDR3 is TGTGCCAGCAAAGGATACACGCAGTATTTT. Amino acids: CASKGYTQYF.